The clone carrying this T cell receptor (beta chain) was observed a handful of times. The antigen remains unidentified. These data come from a study of regulatory T cells in long-lasting Graves disease. Study-level findings and limits: Less diverse TCR repertoires were seen in persistent Graves' patients than in newly diagnosed ones.

Specified time point: persistent/refractory GD, antithyroid drugs over 5 years with positive TRAb. The authors made the TCR library using RNA they extracted from PBMCs. Peripheral blood, at 7.5 to 9 milliliters, went into EDTA tubes. CDR3 regions were amplified by Arm-PCR using iRepertoire HTBI primers to build TCR beta libraries. One entry per CDR3 protein results from TCRdb running MiXCR on the multiplex PCR reads. Of some 450,000 distinct CDR3 sequences listed, about a quarter are singletons. The source material was peripheral blood mononuclear cells (PBMCs), sampled when the disease was refractory, from a patient treated with antithyroid drugs. The sequence was collected from a female donor with Graves disease.

The CDR3 region is CAISESAGSNEKLFF. CDR3 nucleotides: TGTGCCATCAGTGAGTCGGCAGGGAGTAATGAAAAACTGTTTTTT. The J gene is TRBJ1-4, the V gene TRBV10-3, with D perhaps TRBD1 (5 bases). Germline-derived CDR1 and CDR2 are ENHRY and SYGVKD. V lost 0 bases and J 4 bases, leaving 9 bases between the germline ends. The CDR3 spans 15 residues.